Shown below are 12 T cell receptor beta chains from a single sample sequenced in a study of control samples from healthy donors and cancer patients. This table comes from immunoSEQ multiplex PCR, and its TCRdb copy is limited to in-frame clones, with some not included. The sample carries roughly 41,000 clones, around 94% recorded once. The sequencing input was blood. These receptors were taken from a man between 60 and 70 years old in good health.

This chain uses TRBV11-3 with TRBJ2-2; 8 positions match TRBD1. V lost 1 base and J lost 1; bases outside the gene matches: 2. Germline CDR1 is SGHNT and CDR2 is YENEEA. The CDR3 has 16 amino acids. The CDR3 DNA sequence: TGTGCCAGCAGCTTAGTCGGGACAGGGAACACCGGGGAGCTGTTTTTT. This codes for CASSLVGTGNTGELFF. The whole variable domain, filled in from reference TRBV11-3 and TRBJ2-2, reads EAGVVQSPRYKIIEKKQPVAFWCNPISGHNTLYWYLQNLGQGPELLIRYENEEAVDDSQLPKDRFSAERLKGVDSTLKIQPAELGDSAVYLCASSLVGTGNTGELFFGEGSRLTVL.

The chain employs TRBV5-1 and TRBJ2-3, with 7 bases matching TRBD2. This CDR3 spans 15 amino acids. Germline CDR1 and CDR2: SGHRS and YFSETQ. Trimming took 2 bases from V and 0 from J; bases not matched to a gene: 3. This CDR3 reads CASSFGGGSTDTQYF. In nucleotides, the CDR3 is TGCGCCAGCAGCTTCGGGGGAGGGAGCACAGATACGCAGTATTTT. Variable domain in full (rest from reference TRBV5-1 and TRBJ2-3): KAGVTQTPRYLIKTRGQQVTLSCSPISGHRSVSWYQQTPGQGLQFLFEYFSETQRNKGNFPGRFSGRQFSNSRSEMNVSTLELGDSALYLCASSFGGGSTDTQYFGPGTRLTVL.

DNA of the CDR3: TGTGCCAGCAGAACCGGGACTAGCGGATACAATGAGCAGTTCTTC. It is translated as CASRTGTSGYNEQFF. The chain joins TRBV6-5 to TRBJ2-1, with 11 nucleotides matching TRBD2. The CDR3 has 15 amino acids. Looked up from germline, CDR1 is MNHEY and CDR2 is SVGAGI. V shed 6 bases and J 4 bases; nucleotides not matched to a gene: 5.

The rearrangement joins TRBV15 to TRBJ2-7; possible D gene TRBD2, 6 bases. The CDR3 has 14 amino acids. Germline CDR1 and CDR2: LNHNV and YYDKDF (reference sequence). Trimming pared 1 base from V and 2 bases from J, leaving 9 bases between. DNA of the CDR3: TGTGCCACCAGCAGAGGGGACTTAACCTACGAGCAGTACTTC. This gives the protein CATSRGDLTYEQYF.

The CDR3 spells CASSKIRYTEAFF. The CDR3 DNA reads as TGTGCCAGCAGTAAAATCAGGTACACTGAAGCTTTCTTT. V is TRBV6-5 and J is TRBJ1-1; no firm D call. In germline, CDR1 is MNHEY, CDR2 SVGAGI. Trimming stripped 5 bases from V and 3 bases from J, with 10 bases between. This CDR3 comprises 13 residues.

A single count supports this clone. This chain connects TRBV27 to TRBJ1-3; TRBD1 might be the D (5 bases). The V end lost 5 bases, the J end lost 1 base, and 9 bases lay between the germline ends. Per germline, CDR1 MNHEY and CDR2 SMNVEV (reference sequence). This CDR3 is built from 14 residues. Here the CDR3 DNA reads TGTGCCAGCAGTCTGACAGTATCTGGAAACACCATATATTTT. Translated, it gives CASSLTVSGNTIYF.

The rearrangement uses TRBV6-6 and TRBJ2-7; TRBD1 is a possible D gene (6 bases). Germline V gene data show CDR1 as MNHNY and CDR2 as SVGAGI (reference sequence). This CDR3 spans 15 amino acids. With 4 bases removed from V and 0 bases from J, the gap between germline ends came to 13 bases. This CDR3 reads CASSSGTPSSYEQYF. The CDR3, as DNA: TGTGCCAGCAGTTCCGGGACACCGAGCTCCTACGAGCAGTACTTC.

This chain uses TRBV19 with TRBJ2-3; 13 bases map to TRBD2. Trimming at V came to 6 bases and at J to 5 bases, leaving 5 bases not matched to a gene. This CDR3 has 15 residues. From germline, CDR1 is LNHDA and CDR2 SQIVND (reference sequence). The CDR3 loop reads CASRRLAGGGDTQYF. In DNA form, the CDR3 reads TGTGCCAGTAGGCGACTAGCGGGGGGAGGAGATACGCAGTATTTT.

This rearrangement joins TRBV5-1 to TRBJ1-4; D call uncertain. The germline V and J ends were trimmed by 0 bases and 6 bases, with 9 bases remaining between them. Germline V gives CDR1 SGHRS, CDR2 YFSETQ. The CDR3 totals 14 residues. The CDR3 region has the DNA TGCGCCAGCAGCTTGGAAGGGAGGGATGAAAAACTGTTTTTT. Its translation is CASSLEGRDEKLFF.

This chain joins TRBV7-8 and TRBJ1-5, with TRBD1 identical over 9 bases. Germline V gene lookup returns CDR1 SGHVS and CDR2 FQNEAQ. Germline trimming cut 2 bases from V and 4 bases from J; bases unmatched to any gene: 3. This CDR3 comprises 15 residues. CDR3 nucleotides: TGTGCCAGCAGCTTAAGGACAGGGGCGAATCAGCCCCAGCATTTT. It is translated as CASSLRTGANQPQHF.

This clone was counted a few times. V gene TRBV25-1 combines with J gene TRBJ1-1; the D is unclear. The CDR3 runs 13 residues. CDR1 is MGHDK, CDR2 SYGVNS, per germline. V was pared by 1 base and J by 3 bases, with 6 bases between. The CDR3 is CASSESEYTEAFF. As DNA, the CDR3 is TGTGCCAGCAGTGAATCCGAATACACTGAAGCTTTCTTT.

This clone appeared a few times. The CDR3 DNA reads TGTGCCAGCAGCGTAGACCTGGGCGGGAGTGGCTTAGGCGGGGAGCTGTTTTTT. Its protein product is CASSVDLGGSGLGGELFF. The chain is built from TRBV9 and TRBJ2-2; TRBD2 agrees at 7 bases. The CDR3 loop spans 18 amino acids. The ends lost 0 bases at V and 7 bases at J; junction bases unmatched: 15. In germline, CDR1 is SGDLS, CDR2 YYNGEE. The full variable domain, completed using reference TRBV9 and TRBJ2-2, is DSGVTQTPKHLITATGQRVTLRCSPRSGDLSVYWYQQSLDQGLQFLIQYYNGEERAKGNILERFSAQQFPDLHSELNLSSLELGDSALYFCASSVDLGGSGLGGELFFGEGSRLTVL.